Below, 30 T cell receptor beta chains from the same sample are listed, as sequenced in a study of identical twins. Via MiXCR, TCRdb re-called the 5' RACE reads, giving one row per CDR3 protein. The sample includes about 530,000 distinct CDR3 sequences, more than 20% of them seen just once. These data also formed part of another study, on yellow fever vaccine responses in identical twins.

The sample was CD4+ T cells sorted from blood. These receptors all stem from a woman aged 18-29 years in good health.

This clonotype has at least ten counts. The V and J genes are TRBV20-1 and TRBJ2-7; D assignment may be TRBD1 or TRBD2 (5 bases each). Germline CDR1 is DFQATT and CDR2 is SNEGSKA (reference sequence). Trimming took 4 bases from V and 2 from J, leaving 12 bases between them. This CDR3 is 13 amino acids long. The CDR3 loop is CSATPGPAYEQYF. As DNA, the CDR3 is TGCAGTGCTACCCCGGGACCAGCCTACGAGCAGTACTTC.

The rearrangement uses TRBV4-1 and TRBJ2-1; 13 bases align to TRBD2. J lost 8 bases, V lost 3 bases, and 7 bases had no gene match. The CDR3 is 16 amino acids. Germline values: CDR1 MGHRA, CDR2 YSYEKL. CDR3 sequence (DNA): TGCGCCAGCAGCCAGTGGACTAGCGGGAGTATAGATGAGCAGTTCTTC. The encoded protein is CASSQWTSGSIDEQFF.

This clonotype appeared a single time. The chain is built from TRBV11-2 and TRBJ2-5; D perhaps matches TRBD1 (7 bases). CDR3 length: 18 amino acids. Trimming shortened V by 0 bases and J by 5 bases, and 22 bases separated the two germline ends. In germline, CDR1 is SGHAT, CDR2 FQNNGV. The CDR3 protein is CASSLDRSALPGGETQYF. The DNA for the CDR3 is TGTGCCAGCAGCTTAGACCGTTCGGCCCTCCCAGGGGGGGAGACCCAGTACTTC.

This clonotype was counted at least ten times. The chain carries TRBV12-3 or TRBV12-4 and TRBJ2-1; D remains ambiguous. Trimming pared 4 bases from V and 5 bases from J, leaving 15 bases between. CDR3 size: 15 residues. CDR3 nucleotides: TGTGCCAGCAGTTGGCATGGGGATCTCAACAATGAGCAGTTCTTC. Protein: CASSWHGDLNNEQFF.

The chain has TRBV7-6 and TRBJ2-4; TRBD2 matches 7 bases. This CDR3 has 16 amino acids. Unmatched junction bases numbered 3, after V lost 1 base and J lost 0 bases. Germline CDR1 and CDR2: SGHVS and FNYEAQ. CDR3 in DNA: TGTGCCAGCAGCTTAGGGAGCGGGATAGCCAAAAACATTCAGTACTTC. Encoded protein: CASSLGSGIAKNIQYF.

This sequence joins TRBV12-3 or TRBV12-4 and TRBJ1-1; the D is unclear. CDR3 size: 12 residues. V was trimmed by 5 bases and J by 7 bases, leaving 11 bases between them. This CDR3 is CASSDRTVEAFF. The CDR3 DNA is TGTGCCAGCAGTGATAGGACGGTTGAAGCTTTCTTT.

V usage is TRBV7-8 and J usage is TRBJ2-1; D is uncertain. The CDR3 contains 13 residues. The V gene lost 5 bases and the J gene lost 9 bases, with 14 bases spanning the gap. CDR1 is SGHVS and CDR2 is FQNEAQ in the germline V gene. The CDR3 here is CASSPDPVSEQFF. In DNA form, the CDR3 reads TGTGCCAGCAGCCCCGACCCCGTCAGTGAGCAGTTCTTC.

This chain uses TRBV7-9 with TRBJ2-2, with 7 bases fitting TRBD2. The CDR3 spans 16 residues. CDR1 is SEHNR and CDR2 is FQNEAQ in the germline V gene (reference sequence). V was pared by 4 bases and J by 1 base, with 6 bases of the junction left unmatched. The chain's CDR3 is CASSSQPSGNTGELFF. CDR3 in DNA: TGTGCCAGCAGCTCCCAACCTAGCGGGAACACCGGGGAGCTGTTTTTT.

The rearrangement uses TRBV20-1 and TRBJ2-5; 11 nucleotides agree with TRBD2. CDR1 is DFQATT and CDR2 is SNEGSKA in the germline V gene (reference sequence). This CDR3 is built from 16 residues. J lost 1 base, V lost 6 bases, and 10 bases had no gene match. The CDR3 sequence: CSAPRAGLAAQETQYF. The CDR3 nucleotides read TGCAGTGCCCCGAGGGCGGGACTAGCGGCCCAAGAGACCCAGTACTTC.

The rearrangement joins TRBV7-9 to TRBJ2-1; either TRBD1 or TRBD2 may supply D (5 bases each). Trimming took off 4 bases at V and 7 bases at J, with 20 bases between the two ends. The CDR3 is 16 residues long. In germline, CDR1 is SEHNR, CDR2 FQNEAQ (reference sequence). This chain's CDR3 is CASSSGPTVRQNEQFF. DNA for the CDR3: TGTGCCAGCAGCTCGGGACCCACTGTACGACAAAATGAGCAGTTCTTC.

This chain uses TRBV5-1 with TRBJ2-1; 11 nucleotides line up with TRBD1. The CDR3 is made up of 15 amino acids. J gave up 7 bases and V 4 bases, and 7 bases lay outside the gene matches. Germline V gene lookup returns CDR1 SGHRS and CDR2 YFSETQ. The CDR3 protein is CASSTGQGAGNEQFF. DNA for the CDR3: TGCGCCAGCAGCACCGGACAGGGGGCCGGGAATGAGCAGTTCTTC.

This clonotype has a handful of counts. The chain links TRBV10-3 to TRBJ2-3; either TRBD1 or TRBD2 may supply D (5 bases each). V dropped 11 bases and J dropped 4 bases, with 13 bases sitting between them. CDR3 length: 12 residues. CDR1 is ENHRY, CDR2 SYGVKD, per germline. The CDR3 reads CASRGSADTQYF. In nucleotides, the CDR3 is TGTGCCTCAAGGGGTAGCGCAGATACGCAGTATTTT.

The gene calls are TRBV3-1 and TRBJ1-2; 7 nucleotides line up with TRBD1. Germline CDR1 is LGHDT and CDR2 is YNNKEL (reference sequence). The CDR3 consists of 15 residues. The trim removed 3 bases at V and 0 bases at J, leaving 4 bases unmatched. The CDR3, as DNA: TGTGCCAGCAGCCATTCGGACAGGCCTAACTATGGCTACACCTTC. Amino acids: CASSHSDRPNYGYTF.

The genes are TRBV2 and TRBJ2-3; 9 bases agree with TRBD2. CDR1 SNHLY and CDR2 FYNNEI come from the germline V gene. The CDR3 is 16 amino acids. Losses at the gene ends were 1 base for V and 4 bases for J; bases not matched to a gene: 6. CDR3 sequence reads: CASSEGRGGFADTQYF. The CDR3 DNA sequence: TGTGCCAGCAGTGAAGGGCGGGGGGGCTTTGCAGATACGCAGTATTTT.

This clonotype was observed a few times. The V call is TRBV5-5, the J call TRBJ1-1, with a possible D match to TRBD1 (6 bases). CDR3 size: 16 residues. With 0 bases removed from V and 3 bases from J, the gap between germline ends came to 15 bases. The germline V gene encodes CDR1 SGHKS and CDR2 YYEKEE (reference sequence). Written as DNA, the CDR3 is TGTGCCAGCAGCTTGGCCCCTGCCGGGGGGCACACTGAAGCTTTCTTT. Protein product: CASSLAPAGGHTEAFF. Full variable domain (missing parts from reference TRBV5-5 and TRBJ1-1): DAGVTQSPTHLIKTRGQQVTLRCSPISGHKSVSWYQQVLGQGPQFIFQYYEKEERGRGNFPDRFSARQFPNYSSELNVNALLLGDSALYLCASSLAPAGGHTEAFFGQGTRLTVV.

The chain uses TRBV6-1 and TRBJ2-2, with TRBD2 identical over 9 bases. CDR1 MNHNS and CDR2 SASEGT come from the germline V gene. The V and J ends lost 5 bases and 2 bases, in that order; junction bases with no gene match: 9. The CDR3 has 17 amino acids. The CDR3 DNA reads as TGTGCCAGCAGTCCGTCTTCTAGCGGGAAAAACACCGGGGAGCTGTTTTTT. Translating gives CASSPSSSGKNTGELFF.

This chain connects TRBV29-1 to TRBJ1-1; 9 bases line up with TRBD1. Germline V gene data show CDR1 as SQVTM and CDR2 as ANQGSEA. The V gene end was trimmed by 3 bases and the J gene end by 4 bases; junction bases not matched to a gene: 9. The CDR3 runs to 15 residues. The CDR3: CSVEAEQGAGTEAFF. In nucleotides, the CDR3 is TGCAGCGTTGAGGCTGAACAGGGGGCGGGCACTGAAGCTTTCTTT.

Many counts were recorded for this clonotype. This chain joins TRBV10-3 and TRBJ1-1; possible D gene TRBD1, 5 bases. Trimming removed 4 bases at V and 0 bases at J, with 9 bases between. Per the germline V gene, CDR1 is ENHRY and CDR2 is SYGVKD. The CDR3 is 14 amino acids. CDR3 sequence: CAISGRDVNTEAFF. The CDR3 DNA sequence: TGTGCCATCAGTGGAAGGGACGTGAACACTGAAGCTTTCTTT.

This clonotype occurred a few times. The rearrangement links TRBV27 to TRBJ2-7, with 8 positions matching TRBD1. Germline lookup yields CDR1 MNHEY and CDR2 SMNVEV (reference sequence). The CDR3 runs to 15 residues. V shed 5 bases, J shed 0 bases, and the junction held 6 bases outside the gene matches. CDR3 nucleotide sequence: TGTGCCAGCAGTCTACAGGGGGTGAGCTCCTACGAGCAGTACTTC. Residues: CASSLQGVSSYEQYF.

The V and J genes are TRBV5-1 and TRBJ2-3, with 10 bases lining up with TRBD2. V gave up 3 bases and J gave up 0 bases; unmatched junction bases: 1. CDR3 size: 15 residues. Germline V gives CDR1 SGHRS, CDR2 YFSETQ. DNA of the CDR3: TGCGCCAGCAGCTCTAGCGGGAGTAGCACAGATACGCAGTATTTT. It translates to CASSSSGSSTDTQYF.

The chain couples TRBV5-1 to TRBJ2-7; TRBD1 agrees at 10 bases. This CDR3 contains 14 residues. V was pared by 3 bases and J by 0 bases, with 0 bases of the junction left unmatched. Germline CDR1 SGHRS, CDR2 YFSETQ. The CDR3 is CASSWDRGSYEQYF. The CDR3 coding sequence is TGCGCCAGCAGCTGGGACAGGGGCTCCTACGAGCAGTACTTC.

The CDR3 spells CAISGGGGPSYEQYF. CDR3 in DNA: TGTGCCATCAGTGGTGGCGGGGGACCCTCCTACGAGCAGTACTTC. The rearrangement joins TRBV10-3 to TRBJ2-7; 7 bases line up with TRBD2. The trim removed 4 bases at V and 0 bases at J, leaving 6 bases unmatched. Germline lookup yields CDR1 ENHRY and CDR2 SYGVKD. This CDR3 comprises 15 residues.

This clonotype was recorded a few times. The chain couples TRBV6-2 or TRBV6-3 to TRBJ1-2; D is perhaps TRBD1 (6 bases). CDR1 and CDR2 from the germline V gene are MNHEY and SVGEGT. V lost 2 bases and J 6 bases, leaving 7 bases between the germline ends. This CDR3 has 12 amino acids. The DNA of the CDR3 is TGTGCCAGCAGTTACACAGGGAATGGCTACACCTTC. It encodes CASSYTGNGYTF.

This clonotype showed up just a few times. The rearrangement joins TRBV5-5 to TRBJ2-7; no clear D. CDR1 and CDR2 (germline): SGHKS, YYEKEE (reference sequence). Trimming removed 0 bases at V and 4 bases at J, with 14 bases between. This CDR3 is built from 15 residues. The CDR3 is CASSLDARFSYEQYV. CDR3 sequence (DNA): TGTGCCAGCAGCTTGGACGCGAGGTTCTCTTACGAGCAGTACGTC.

The J gene is TRBJ2-1, the V gene TRBV20-1; 11 bases align to TRBD2. Germline assignment: CDR1 DFQATT and CDR2 SNEGSKA (reference sequence). V lost 6 bases to trimming and J lost 9 bases; unmatched junction nucleotides: 10. CDR3 length: 14 residues. CDR3 protein: CSAPVLAGEGEQFF. DNA of the CDR3: TGCAGTGCCCCGGTACTAGCGGGAGAGGGTGAGCAGTTCTTC.

The CDR3 nucleotides are TGTGCCAGCAGTTCAATCGTCAGCTCCTACAATGAGCAGTTCTTC. Its protein product is CASSSIVSSYNEQFF. V is TRBV12-3 or TRBV12-4 and J is TRBJ2-1; D unresolved. The germline V and J ends were trimmed by 4 bases and 0 bases, with 10 bases remaining between them. The CDR3 sequence is 15 residues long.

The chain links TRBV6-1 to TRBJ2-1; TRBD1 might be the D (5 bases). Germline CDR1 and CDR2: MNHNS and SASEGT. This CDR3 contains 15 residues. The ends were cut back, 2 bases at V and 4 bases at J, with 12 bases in the middle. CDR3 DNA sequence: TGTGCCAGCAGTGAAATGCAGGGTAAATACAATGAGCAGTTCTTC. It translates to CASSEMQGKYNEQFF.

The genes are TRBV7-9 and TRBJ2-1; D is unresolved. Per germline, CDR1 SEHNR and CDR2 FQNEAQ (reference sequence). CDR3 size: 17 residues. The ends were cut back, 0 bases at V and 0 bases at J, with 12 bases in the middle. The CDR3 DNA reads as TGTGCCAGCAGCTTAGCATCCGAGTCGGGCTCCTACAATGAGCAGTTCTTC. Its protein product is CASSLASESGSYNEQFF.

This clonotype has a handful of counts. The genes are TRBV9 and TRBJ2-1; D is unclear. CDR3 length: 13 residues. V shed 4 bases and J shed 4 bases, with 9 bases lying between them. Germline assignment: CDR1 SGDLS and CDR2 YYNGEE. The CDR3 region has the DNA TGTGCCAGCAGCACCTCTACGTACAATGAGCAGTTCTTC. Encoded protein: CASSTSTYNEQFF.

The J gene is TRBJ2-1, the V gene TRBV7-9, with 8 bases that match TRBD1. Trimming at V came to 5 bases and at J to 9 bases, leaving 12 bases not matched to a gene. CDR3 size: 15 residues. CDR1 is SEHNR, CDR2 FQNEAQ, per germline (reference sequence). CDR3 nucleotides: TGTGCCAGCAGCCCGGACAGGGTCACTGGGGGTGAGCAGTTCTTC. The encoded protein is CASSPDRVTGGEQFF.